This T cell receptor beta chain was obtained from a study of blood T cell repertoires in COVID-19. The V end was cut by 5 bases, the J end by 5 bases, with 19 bases between. This CDR3 is 15 amino acids long. Germline V CDR1 and CDR2: MGHRA, YSYEKL. This clone was counted a single time. TCRdb's copy holds only in-frame clones and misses some; the assay was immunoSEQ multiplex PCR. There are roughly 99,000 clones in the sample; approximately 88% occur only once, and under 5.5% lies in the top ten. V is TRBV4-1 and J is TRBJ2-7; D is uncertain. This clonotype was obtained from a middle-aged man with active or convalescent COVID-19. The material sequenced was peripheral blood. CDR3 nucleotide sequence: TGCGCCAGCAGCACCCAGGTCACAGTTTCCGACGAGCAGTACTTC. This codes for CASSTQVTVSDEQYF.